These 21 T cell receptor beta chains came from one sample sequenced in a study of Graves' ophthalmopathy and Graves' hyperthyroidism. CDR3 regions of TCR beta were amplified from RNA transcripts. RT-PCR was first run with HTBI primers, then multiplex PCR in a second round. TCRdb reprocessed the multiplex PCR reads with MiXCR, giving one entry per CDR3 protein. The data hold 300,000 to 450,000 distinct CDR3 sequences, with about a sixth observed a single time. Sequencing was performed on peripheral blood. These receptor sequences come from an adult woman with stable Graves' hyperthyroidism.

This clonotype was counted at least ten times. This chain uses TRBV14 with TRBJ1-1, with 9 bases fitting TRBD1. Germline CDR1 is SGHDN and CDR2 is FVKESK. CDR3 length equals 14 residues. V lost 4 bases, J lost 5 bases, and 5 bases stayed unmatched. For the CDR3, the DNA is TGTGCCAGCAGCCCCGGACAGGGGCATACTGAAGCTTTCTTT. It specifies CASSPGQGHTEAFF.

This clonotype was picked up many times. The chain combines TRBV7-2 with TRBJ2-7; the match to TRBD1 covers 11 bases. J gave up 3 bases and V 1 base, and 5 bases lay outside the gene matches. The CDR3 is 16 amino acids. Germline V gene lookup returns CDR1 SGHTA and CDR2 FQGNSA. The CDR3 region is CASSLVGTGGGYEQYF. The CDR3 region has the DNA TGTGCCAGCAGCTTAGTCGGGACAGGGGGGGGCTACGAGCAGTACTTC.

This clonotype was counted at least ten times. V usage is TRBV10-1 and J usage is TRBJ2-7; 8 bases are a match to TRBD1. Trimming at V came to 3 bases and at J to 5 bases, leaving 9 bases not matched to a gene. This CDR3 is 15 amino acids long. Germline lookup yields CDR1 WNHNN and CDR2 SYGVQD (reference sequence). CDR3 bases: TGCGCCAGCAGTGAAGGACAGGGCCTTCCGAACGAGCAGTACTTC. Its protein is CASSEGQGLPNEQYF.

This clonotype showed up many times. The chain has TRBV25-1 and TRBJ1-6, with a possible D match to TRBD1 (6 bases). The germline V gene encodes CDR1 MGHDK and CDR2 SYGVNS. The CDR3 contains 17 residues. V lost 3 bases and J 7 bases, leaving 19 bases between the germline ends. CDR3 nucleotide sequence: TGTGCCAGCAGTGACGCCCGATGGGGGCAGGGGAATTCACCCCTCCACTTT. Translating gives CASSDARWGQGNSPLHF. Together with reference TRBV25-1 and TRBJ1-6, the CDR3 gives the full variable domain: EADIYQTPRYLVIGTGKKITLECSQTMGHDKMYWYQQDPGMELHLIHYSYGVNSTEKGDLSSESTVSRIRTEHFPLTLESARPSHTSQYLCASSDARWGQGNSPLHFGNGTRLTVT.

At least ten counts were recorded for this clonotype. The rearrangement uses TRBV10-3 and TRBJ1-5; D gene unclear. The CDR3 extends over 14 amino acids. The ends were cut back, 3 bases at V and 1 base at J, with 7 bases in the middle. CDR1 is ENHRY, CDR2 SYGVKD, per germline. The CDR3 DNA reads as TGTGCCATCAGTGACAGCGGCAGCAATCAGCCCCAGCATTTT. It specifies CAISDSGSNQPQHF.

There are a few counts of this clonotype. The chain is built from TRBV6-1 and TRBJ2-3; no definite D call. The CDR3 has 12 residues. Trimming took 6 bases from V and 12 from J, leaving 16 bases between them. In germline, CDR1 is MNHNS, CDR2 SASEGT. This CDR3 is CASRSELLLQYF. In DNA form, the CDR3 reads TGTGCCAGCAGATCGGAACTTCTACTTCAGTATTTT.

Ten or more counts support this clonotype. This chain connects TRBV11-2 to TRBJ2-7; D is perhaps TRBD2 (5 bases). Trimming removed 0 bases from V and 6 bases from J, with 15 bases in between. The CDR3 extends over 15 amino acids. Germline V lookup: CDR1 SGHAT, CDR2 FQNNGV. Written as DNA, the CDR3 is TGTGCCAGCAGCTTAGAGGGCCCCGTAGCGCTCGAGCAGTACTTC. It is translated as CASSLEGPVALEQYF.

This chain joins TRBV11-2 and TRBJ2-7, with 7 bases that match TRBD1. The CDR3 extends over 14 amino acids. V shed 2 bases and J 5 bases; nucleotides not matched to a gene: 6. Germline values: CDR1 SGHAT, CDR2 FQNNGV. The CDR3: CASSLSVQGNEQYF. In DNA form, the CDR3 reads TGTGCCAGCAGCTTAAGCGTACAGGGGAACGAGCAGTACTTC.

This clonotype was seen only a few times. Just one base apart from a much larger clone, this may be a read error. CDR3: CSVDQANTGELLF. The CDR3 DNA follows: TGCAGCGTTGACCAGGCGAACACCGGGGAGCTGTTGTTT. J is TRBJ2-2 and V is TRBV29-1; a possible D gene is TRBD2 (5 bases). The CDR3 consists of 13 residues. Germline V gene data show CDR1 as SQVTM and CDR2 as ANQGSEA.

This clonotype was seen ten or more times. This rearrangement joins TRBV10-3 to TRBJ2-7; D is unresolved. In germline, CDR1 is ENHRY, CDR2 SYGVKD. The CDR3 loop spans 12 amino acids. The V end was cut by 0 bases, the J end by 5 bases, with 5 bases between. The CDR3 nucleotides read TGTGCCATCAGTGAGTCAAAGGACGAGCAGTACTTC. Residues: CAISESKDEQYF.

The rearrangement uses TRBV20-1 and TRBJ2-7; TRBD2 agrees at 10 bases. Germline lookup yields CDR1 DFQATT and CDR2 SNEGSKA (reference sequence). This CDR3 comprises 12 residues. Trimming at V came to 5 bases and at J to 6 bases, leaving 4 bases not matched to a gene. CDR3 bases: TGCAGTGCTCAACTAGCGGGGACCGAGCAGTACTTC. Its protein product is CSAQLAGTEQYF.

This clonotype was counted ten times or more. The chain couples TRBV12-3 or TRBV12-4 to TRBJ2-7; TRBD2 is a possible D gene (6 bases). The V end was cut by 7 bases, the J end by 2 bases, with 15 bases between. The CDR3 runs to 14 residues. This CDR3 reads CASTTRREAYEQYF. CDR3 DNA sequence: TGTGCCAGCACCACGCGCAGGGAGGCCTACGAGCAGTACTTC.

Ten or more counts support this clonotype. This sequence joins TRBV12-3 or TRBV12-4 and TRBJ2-2, with unresolved D. V was pared by 1 base and J by 5 bases, with 2 bases between. The CDR3 is 12 amino acids. CDR3 in DNA: TGTGCCAGCAGTTTAGTTACCGGGGAGCTGTTTTTT. It is translated as CASSLVTGELFF.

There are many counts of this clonotype. V is TRBV27 and J is TRBJ1-2; weak D call: TRBD1 (6 bases). V was shortened by 5 bases and J by 5 bases, with 15 bases between the two germline ends. From germline, CDR1 is MNHEY and CDR2 SMNVEV (reference sequence). The CDR3 extends over 14 amino acids. The CDR3 loop reads CASSPNRQGYGYTF. The DNA for the CDR3 is TGTGCCAGCAGTCCGAACAGGCAGGGGTATGGCTACACCTTC.

This clonotype has at least ten counts. The junction departs from the called germline gene at one end, perhaps through a read error. V and J are TRBV4-1 and TRBJ2-4; D gene unclear. CDR1 and CDR2 (germline): MGHRA, YSYEKL. CDR3 size: 16 residues. The CDR3 coding sequence is TGCGCCAGCAGCCAAGTACTACTCTCTCCCGAAAACATTAAGTACTTC. Protein sequence: CASSQVLLSPENIKYF.

This clonotype turned up a few times. A much more abundant neighbour one base away suggests this may be a read error. This chain joins TRBV30 and TRBJ1-1; the D gene is possibly TRBD1 (5 bases). Germline assignment: CDR1 GTSNPN and CDR2 SVGIG (reference sequence). The CDR3 totals 11 residues. Trimming stripped 4 bases from V and 3 bases from J, with 6 bases between. CDR3 sequence: CAWMGDTEAFF. CDR3 DNA sequence: TGTGCCTGGATGGGGGACACTGAAGCTTTCTTT.

The J gene is TRBJ1-5, the V gene TRBV12-3 or TRBV12-4; D not certain. The V end lost 5 bases, the J end lost 9 bases, and 17 bases lay between the germline ends. There are 14 residues in the CDR3. The CDR3 DNA reads TGTGCCAGCAGTGAAAGGGTTCTATGGTCGCCCCAGCATTTT. This translates into CASSERVLWSPQHF.

At least ten counts were recorded for this clonotype. V and J are TRBV29-1 and TRBJ2-7, with D perhaps assigned TRBD1 or TRBD2 (5 bases each). Trimming removed 5 bases from V and 2 bases from J, with 16 bases in between. Germline values: CDR1 SQVTM, CDR2 ANQGSEA. CDR3 length: 14 amino acids. The DNA for the CDR3 is TGCAGCGTTTTGTGGGGGATGGGGCCCTACGAGCAGTACTTC. Translating gives CSVLWGMGPYEQYF.

The genes are TRBV6-2 or TRBV6-3 and TRBJ2-7; 7 bases agree with TRBD1. Germline CDR1 and CDR2: MNHEY and SVGEGT. The CDR3 is 16 residues long. Trimming cost V 1 base and J 0 bases; bases outside gene matches: 6. The CDR3 spells CASSYFSTGNSYEQYF. CDR3 bases: TGTGCCAGCAGTTACTTCTCGACAGGGAACTCCTACGAGCAGTACTTC.

This clonotype appeared a few times. The chain links TRBV7-3 to TRBJ2-2; no definite D call. The CDR3 has 14 residues. The V and J ends lost 5 bases and 6 bases respectively, with 13 bases between them. CDR1 is SGHTA, CDR2 FQGTGA, per germline. The DNA of the CDR3 is TGTGCCAGCAGCCAAAGTGTAGGCGCCGGGGAGCTGTTTTTT. This translates into CASSQSVGAGELFF. Full variable domain (outside the CDR3, taken from reference TRBV7-3 and TRBJ2-2): GAGVSQTPSNKVTEKGKYVELRCDPISGHTALYWYRQSLGQGPEFLIYFQGTGAADDSGLPNDRFFAVRPEGSVSTLKIQRTERGDSAVYLCASSQSVGAGELFFGEGSRLTVL.

The table lists this clonotype with a few counts. The rearrangement uses TRBV19 and TRBJ2-2; D is perhaps TRBD1 or TRBD2 (5 bases each). V shed 7 bases and J shed 0 bases, with 21 bases lying between them. This CDR3 contains 18 residues. Germline CDR1 LNHDA, CDR2 SQIVND (reference sequence). The DNA for the CDR3 is TGTGCCAGTAAGTCCGGGCTATCTGGGACGGCGAACACCGGGGAGCTGTTTTTT. Protein: CASKSGLSGTANTGELFF.